Below, one T cell receptor beta chain is given with its context. Its antigen remains unknown. Separation from the roughly 670-subject first cohort characterized the roughly 110-subject validation cohort, to which the donors belonged. The data belong to a study of cytomegalovirus exposure and HLA in healthy donors. Study-wide background: The 666 first-cohort repertoires shared a platform with the roughly 110 validation repertoires, as reported in a later analysis.

Study-level findings and limits: Researchers catalogued about 160 TCR beta chains as cytomegalovirus-associated. Subsequent analysis of the approximately 120 validation repertoires found a tendency for first-cohort TCR clusters to co-occur.

The method was immunoSEQ multiplex PCR; TCRdb's version includes in-frame clones alone and lacks a portion of them. The data contain about 130,000 clones, around 92% of them singletons. The receptor was derived from a man aged 25 to 45 in good health and CMV-seronegative. The specimen was PBMCs.

CDR3 coding DNA: TGTGCCAGTAGTCCCGACATCTATGGCTACACCTTC. It yields the protein CASSPDIYGYTF. The rearrangement joins TRBV19 to TRBJ1-2; D remains unclear. This CDR3 contains 12 residues. The ends were cut back, 5 bases at V and 4 bases at J, with 8 bases in the middle. In germline, CDR1 is LNHDA, CDR2 SQIVND (reference sequence).